This is a list of T cell receptor beta chains from one sample in a study of blood T cell repertoires in COVID-19. Only in-frame clones appear in the TCRdb table, and some are missing; sequencing was by immunoSEQ multiplex PCR. The sample lists tens of thousands of clones; roughly 83% were seen once. Sequenced: peripheral blood. These receptors all come from an older man with active COVID-19. Both conserved end residues are part of each CDR3. Each record gives: V gene, CDR3 length, J gene, CDR3 protein.

V: TRBV7-9
length: 15
J: TRBJ2-7
CDR3: CASSPGGTGAYEQYF

V: TRBV7-9
length: 18
J: TRBJ2-7
CDR3: CASSFVAGGPYGSYEQYF

V: TRBV24-1
length: 14
J: TRBJ2-3
CDR3: CATSDLYRADTQYF

V: TRBV27
length: 13
J: TRBJ1-6
CDR3: CASSLSGFSPLHF

V: TRBV6-5
length: 15
J: TRBJ1-2
CDR3: CASSWTGTGDRGYTF

V: TRBV5-1
length: 15
J: TRBJ1-3
CDR3: CASSPGGHSGNTIYF

V: TRBV28
length: 16
J: TRBJ2-4
CDR3: CASSLGGGYAKNIQYF

V: TRBV11-1
length: 15
J: TRBJ2-5
CDR3: CASSLGALEGETQYF

V: TRBV7-8
length: 15
J: TRBJ2-7
CDR3: CASSRLAGLSYEQYF

V: TRBV2
length: 12
J: TRBJ2-5
CDR3: CASNPGKETQYF

V: TRBV2
length: 13
J: TRBJ2-2
CDR3: CASRPSGEGELFF

V: TRBV20-1
length: 14
J: TRBJ2-6
CDR3: CSASVATGANVLTF

V: TRBV7-2
length: 15
J: TRBJ2-1
CDR3: CASSLSFGQGYEQFF

V: TRBV27
length: 14
J: TRBJ2-1
CDR3: CASSYEGAYNEQFF

V: TRBV9
length: 14
J: TRBJ2-3
CDR3: CASSVVQGADTQYF

V: TRBV6-2/TRBV6-3
length: 15
J: TRBJ1-2
CDR3: CASSPTWDRNYGYTF

V: TRBV5-1
length: 13
J: TRBJ2-7
CDR3: CASSLSRDNEQYF

V: TRBV4-1
length: 12
J: TRBJ1-4
CDR3: CASSPANEKLFF

V: TRBV5-8
length: 16
J: TRBJ2-1
CDR3: CASSSWTSGSYNEQFF

V: TRBV5-6
length: 15
J: TRBJ2-7
CDR3: CASKKKGADTYEQYF

V: TRBV5-6
length: 11
J: TRBJ1-2
CDR3: CASSLAKGYTF

V: TRBV4-2
length: 19
J: TRBJ1-3
CDR3: CASSQWGQGAPSSGNTIYF